The TCR beta chain under discussion was sequenced for a study of blood T cell repertoires in COVID-19. As for the study in general: Acute and convalescent COVID-19 samples came from the United States, Italy and Spain. From T cells, B-cell-depleted T cells, or PBMCs came the material, which was cDNA or gDNA.

In the original workflow: Estimation of nucleated cell counts was performed using reference gene primer amplification. Profiling relied on immunoSEQ multiplex PCR, and the TCRdb table lists in-frame clones only, not all of them. That table supplies the V and J calls and clone size; D and trimming were determined from the DNA. The repertoire includes 390,000 or so clones, roughly 89% of them detected once, and approximately 6.2% sits in the top ten. This clonotype was obtained from a young man with active or convalescent COVID-19. The material sequenced was peripheral blood.

DNA of the CDR3: TGTGCCAGCAGCTTATACGGACAGGAACTAAACACCATATATTTT. Translation gives CASSLYGQELNTIYF. The V gene is TRBV7-8, the J gene TRBJ1-3, with 7 bases identical to TRBD1. Germline V gives CDR1 SGHVS, CDR2 FQNEAQ. This CDR3 has 15 residues. The trim removed 2 bases at V and 6 bases at J, leaving 7 bases unmatched.